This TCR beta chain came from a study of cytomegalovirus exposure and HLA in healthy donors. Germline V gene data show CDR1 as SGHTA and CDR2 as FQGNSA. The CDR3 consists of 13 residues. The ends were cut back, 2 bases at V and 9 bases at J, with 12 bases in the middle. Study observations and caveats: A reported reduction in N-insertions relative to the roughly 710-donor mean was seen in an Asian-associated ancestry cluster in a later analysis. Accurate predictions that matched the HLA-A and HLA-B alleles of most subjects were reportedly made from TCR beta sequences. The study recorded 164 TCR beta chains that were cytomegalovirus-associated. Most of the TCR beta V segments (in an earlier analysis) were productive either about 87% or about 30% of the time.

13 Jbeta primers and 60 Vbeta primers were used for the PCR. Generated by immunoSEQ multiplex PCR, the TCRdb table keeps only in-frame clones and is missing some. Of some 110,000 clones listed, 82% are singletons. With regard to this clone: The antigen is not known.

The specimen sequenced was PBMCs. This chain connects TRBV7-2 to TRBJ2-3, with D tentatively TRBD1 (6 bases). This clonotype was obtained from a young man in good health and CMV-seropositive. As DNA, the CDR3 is TGTGCCAGCAGCTTAAGGACAGTGACCACGCAGTATTTT. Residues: CASSLRTVTTQYF. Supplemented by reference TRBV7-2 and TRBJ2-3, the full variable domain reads GAGVSQSPSNKVTEKGKDVELRCDPISGHTALYWYRQSLGQGLEFLIYFQGNSAPDKSGLPSDRFSAERTGGSVSTLTIQRTQQEDSAVYLCASSLRTVTTQYFGPGTRLTVL.